Each of the 7 T cell receptor beta chains below was sequenced from the same sample in a study of CD8 T cells in Susac syndrome. After extraction with the RNeasy kit, roughly 0.5 to 1 ug of the RNA was reverse transcribed using random hexamers. TCRdb called the immunoSEQ multiplex PCR reads again in MiXCR, with one record for every CDR3 protein. In the table there are 250,000 to 300,000 distinct CDR3 sequences, around nine tenths of which are singletons. Material: CD8+ T cells from PBMCs. The receptors shown here come from a human donor with multiple sclerosis.

This clonotype appeared a single time. The gene calls are TRBV5-1 and TRBJ1-1; 9 bases match TRBD1. Germline loops: CDR1 SGHRS, CDR2 YFSETQ. V gave up 7 bases and J gave up 7 bases; unmatched junction bases: 23. This CDR3 contains 18 residues. The CDR3: CASRHLTGTGPWRDEAFF. The DNA for the CDR3 is TGCGCCAGCCGCCACCTGACCGGGACAGGGCCGTGGAGGGATGAAGCTTTCTTT.

V and J are TRBV7-6 and TRBJ2-3; the D is unclear. Per the germline V gene, CDR1 is SGHVS and CDR2 is FNYEAQ. The CDR3 has 15 residues. Deletions cut 5 bases from V and 4 bases from J, with 16 bases between. This CDR3 is CASSPELSSADTQYF. CDR3 nucleotides: TGTGCCAGCAGCCCCGAACTGAGCAGTGCAGATACGCAGTATTTT. Drawing the rest from reference TRBV7-6 and TRBJ2-3, the complete variable domain is GAGVSQSPRYKVTKRGQDVALRCDPISGHVSLYWYRQALGQGPEFLTYFNYEAQQDKSGLPNDRFSAERPEGSISTLTIQRTEQRDSAMYRCASSPELSSADTQYFGPGTRLTVL.

V gene TRBV5-6 combines with J gene TRBJ2-7; 8 nucleotides line up with TRBD2. The V and J ends lost 4 bases and 6 bases, in that order; junction bases with no gene match: 9. CDR3 length: 14 amino acids. From germline, CDR1 is SGHDT and CDR2 YYEEEE. The CDR3 region has the DNA TGTGCCAGCAGCACGCAGCGGGAGAGATTCGAGCAGTACTTC. This codes for CASSTQRERFEQYF.

The chain combines TRBV2 with TRBJ1-5, with no clear D. The CDR3 spans 15 residues. CDR1 and CDR2 (germline): SNHLY, FYNNEI. Trimming pared 3 bases from V and 0 bases from J, leaving 9 bases between. The CDR3 DNA sequence: TGTGCCAGCAGTGAGTGGGGATATAGCAATCAGCCCCAGCATTTT. Protein: CASSEWGYSNQPQHF.

J is TRBJ1-1 and V is TRBV5-1; TRBD1 is a possible D gene (5 bases). CDR3 size: 15 residues. Germline CDR1 is SGHRS and CDR2 is YFSETQ. V gave up 2 bases and J gave up 3 bases, with 14 bases separating them. This CDR3 reads CASSLTRQTYTEAFF. In DNA form, the CDR3 reads TGCGCCAGCAGCTTAACCCGACAGACTTACACTGAAGCTTTCTTT.

V usage is TRBV28 and J usage is TRBJ1-5, with 8 bases lining up with TRBD1. The germline CDR1 and CDR2 sequences are MDHEN and SYDVKM. V trimming: 2 bases; J trimming: 7 bases; junction bases outside the gene matches: 22. This CDR3 spans 20 amino acids. The DNA for the CDR3 is TGTGCCAGCAGTTTACCTTTCACCGGGACAGGATTTGTGTTAAGACAGCCCCAGCATTTT. Protein sequence: CASSLPFTGTGFVLRQPQHF. Based on the CDR3 plus reference TRBV28 and TRBJ1-5, the full variable domain is DVKVTQSSRYLVKRTGEKVFLECVQDMDHENMFWYRQDPGLGLRLIYFSYDVKMKEKGDIPEGYSVSREKKERFSLILESASTNQTSMYLCASSLPFTGTGFVLRQPQHFGDGTRLSIL.

The chain couples TRBV10-3 to TRBJ2-1; 7 nucleotides agree with TRBD1. Per germline, CDR1 ENHRY and CDR2 SYGVKD. V trimming: 6 bases; J trimming: 8 bases; junction bases outside the gene matches: 16. The CDR3 spans 16 residues. CDR3 DNA sequence: TGTGCCATCAGCCAAATCGACAGGGTAGGTTACGATGAGCAGTTCTTC. This sequence encodes CAISQIDRVGYDEQFF.